The source of this TCR beta chain is a study of cytomegalovirus exposure and HLA in healthy donors. Study-level points and caveats: Many donors shared some public TCRs, even though most TCR sequences were rare. Among TCR beta chains, those listed as cytomegalovirus-associated numbered some 170. In vitro testing confirmed three CMV-associated chains as specific for CMV antigens. In a later analysis, first-cohort TCR clusters were found to tend to co-occur in the 120 or so validation repertoires.

Comments on this clone: What it binds is unknown.

CDR3 size: 13 residues. Germline V gene data show CDR1 as SQVTM and CDR2 as ANQGSEA. Trimming took 1 base from V and 7 from J, leaving 13 bases between them. TCRdb's copy holds only in-frame clones and misses some; the assay was immunoSEQ multiplex PCR. The sample includes 140,000 to 150,000 clones, about 94% of them seen just once. V and J are TRBV29-1 and TRBJ1-2; possible D gene TRBD1, 5 bases. The material sequenced was PBMCs. This TCR was recovered from a man younger than 30 in good health and CMV-seropositive. The CDR3 loop is CSVEGSRGGGYTF. The DNA for the CDR3 is TGCAGCGTTGAAGGAAGTCGCGGGGGTGGCTACACCTTC.